The rows below give T cell receptor beta chains drawn from one sample of a study of CD8 T cells in Susac syndrome. TCRdb called the immunoSEQ multiplex PCR reads again in MiXCR, with one record for every CDR3 protein. Of some 170,000 distinct CDR3 sequences listed, less than 95% are singletons. Material for sequencing was CD4+ T cells from PBMCs. The receptors were gathered from a human donor with multiple sclerosis. The CDR3 runs from the conserved cysteine through the conserved F or W. D genes are given only for firm matches. Clone size is shown for a subset of rows, as once, few, many or a class of expanded clone.

clone_size cdr3_length d_call j_call v_call cdr3_nt cdr3_aa
- 16 - TRBJ1-4 TRBV5-1 TGCGCCAGCAGCTTGGGGACCGGCTCCCCACATGAAAAACTGTTTTTT CASSLGTGSPHEKLFF
- 16 - TRBJ2-1 TRBV5-1 TGCGCCAGCAGCTTGGGGCGAGGCCTCTTCTACAATGAGCAGTTCTTC CASSLGRGLFYNEQFF
- 13 - TRBJ1-5 TRBV7-9 TGTGCCAGCAGCTTGACAGATGATCAGCCCCAGCATTTT CASSLTDDQPQHF
- 13 - TRBJ2-7 TRBV7-8 TGTGCCAGCAGCTTAGTACTGGGGGACGAGCAGTACTTC CASSLVLGDEQYF
- 17 TRBD2 TRBJ2-3 TRBV12-3/TRBV12-4 TGTGCCAGCAGTCCTGCTAGCGGGAGGCCTGGTCGTGATACGCAGTATTTT CASSPASGRPGRDTQYF
- 15 - TRBJ1-2 TRBV20-1 TGCAGTGCTAGAGACGTGGGGACGAACCTGCGCGGCTACACCTTC CSARDVGTNLRGYTF
- 11 - TRBJ1-1 TRBV12-3/TRBV12-4 TGTGCCAGCATTGCGTTTACTGAAGCTTTCTTT CASIAFTEAFF
- 12 - TRBJ1-2 TRBV29-1 TGCAGCGTTGAAGCAGGGCGAGGTGGCTACACCTTC CSVEAGRGGYTF
- 15 TRBD1 TRBJ2-4 TRBV7-9 TGTGCCAGCAGCTTGGGACAGGGGACGAAAAACATTCAGTACTTC CASSLGQGTKNIQYF
- 16 - TRBJ1-4 TRBV5-4 TGTGCCAGCAGCCCGATGGGTGGCCCAACTAATGAAAAACTGTTTTTT CASSPMGGPTNEKLFF
once 13 - TRBJ1-5 TRBV28 TGTGCCAGCCGCACGGACGGCAATCAGCCCCAGCATTTT CASRTDGNQPQHF
- 16 TRBD2 TRBJ2-3 TRBV6-5 TGTGCCAGCAGTAACCGACTAGCGACCAGCACAGATACGCAGTATTTT CASSNRLATSTDTQYF
- 17 - TRBJ2-3 TRBV7-2 TGTGCCAGCAGCTTATCCCGTTTCGGCCTGGGAGCAGATACGCAGTATTTT CASSLSRFGLGADTQYF
- 15 TRBD2 TRBJ2-1 TRBV5-1 TGCGCCAGCAGCCCCGGATCCGGACTAGCCGATGAGCAGTTCTTC CASSPGSGLADEQFF
- 16 TRBD2 TRBJ2-3 TRBV24-1 TGTGCCACCAGTGATAAAAGCGGGAGCGACACAGATACGCAGTATTTT CATSDKSGSDTDTQYF
once 13 - TRBJ1-1 TRBV29-1 TGCAGCCTTCAGCCCATGGAGAACACTGAAGCTTTCTTT CSLQPMENTEAFF
- 16 - TRBJ2-5 TRBV27 TGTGCCAGCAGTCGAGGAGGAACGGGGGTTGGAGAGACCCAGTACTTC CASSRGGTGVGETQYF
- 16 - TRBJ1-3 TRBV4-3 TGCGCCAGCAGCCAAGGTCCAGGGATGGAGGGAAACACCATATATTTT CASSQGPGMEGNTIYF
- 13 - TRBJ1-1 TRBV5-1 TGCGCCAGCAGCCCCCGAAGTGACACTGAAGCTTTCTTT CASSPRSDTEAFF
- 15 TRBD2 TRBJ2-2 TRBV2 TGTGCCAGCAGGGGGACGGGGGGTGGCACCGGGGAGCTGTTTTTT CASRGTGGGTGELFF
- 11 - TRBJ2-6 TRBV10-3 TGTGCCATCAGTGATTATGGGGTCCTGACTTTC CAISDYGVLTF
- 14 - TRBJ2-7 TRBV10-3 TGTGCCATCAGTGAGTCGGCGGAAAGCTACGAGCAGTACTTC CAISESAESYEQYF
- 14 - TRBJ2-2 TRBV12-3/TRBV12-4 TGTGCCAGCAGTTTACAGGGGTTAGCCGGGGAGCTGTTTTTT CASSLQGLAGELFF
- 16 - TRBJ2-2 TRBV7-2 TGTGCCAGCAGCTTAGATCGGGTGGGGAACACCGGGGAGCTGTTTTTT CASSLDRVGNTGELFF
- 13 TRBD1 TRBJ1-1 TRBV6-5 TGTGCCACCAAAGACAGGGGGCTCACTGAAGCTTTCTTT CATKDRGLTEAFF
- 14 TRBD2 TRBJ2-5 TRBV19 TGTGCCAGTAGTCGATCGGGAGGGCAAGAGACCCAGTACTTC CASSRSGGQETQYF
- 11 - TRBJ1-2 TRBV29-1 TGCAGCGTTGACTGGAGGGATGGCTACACCTTC CSVDWRDGYTF
- 13 - TRBJ1-3 TRBV29-1 TGCAGCGTTGAGGCAACTTCTGGAAACACCATATATTTT CSVEATSGNTIYF
- 15 - TRBJ2-2 TRBV18 TGTGCCAGCTCACCCGTGGTCGTGAACACCGGGGAGCTGTTTTTT CASSPVVVNTGELFF
- 14 - TRBJ1-5 TRBV30 TGTGCCTGGAGTCGGGGGGTGGACAATCAGCCCCAGCATTTT CAWSRGVDNQPQHF
- 11 - TRBJ2-7 TRBV2 TGTGCCAGCAGTCAAACCTACGAGCAGTACTTC CASSQTYEQYF
- 15 TRBD2 TRBJ2-7 TRBV7-2 TGTGCCAGCAGGGAAACCGGCAGCGGGAGTTACGAGCAGTACTTC CASRETGSGSYEQYF
- 17 TRBD2 TRBJ2-7 TRBV4-1 TGCGCCAGCAGCCCCTCAAGTGGGACTAGAAATCACTACGAGCAGTACTTC CASSPSSGTRNHYEQYF
- 15 TRBD2 TRBJ2-1 TRBV4-1 TGCGCCAGCAGCCCGCGGGAGAACGGCTACAATGAGCAGTTCTTC CASSPRENGYNEQFF
- 14 TRBD2 TRBJ2-7 TRBV7-2 TGTGCCAGCAGCTACCGGGGCGGGGGAATTGAGCAGTACTTC CASSYRGGGIEQYF
once 11 - TRBJ2-7 TRBV29-1 TGCAGCGGGGGGGATTACTACGAGCAGTACTTC CSGGDYYEQYF
- 14 - TRBJ2-1 TRBV2 TGTGCCAGCACCCCCGGGACCAACTACAATGAGCAGTTCTTC CASTPGTNYNEQFF
- 13 - TRBJ1-1 TRBV29-1 TGCAGCGTTGAAGATGGGGCAGGCACTGAAGCTTTCTTT CSVEDGAGTEAFF
- 13 - TRBJ2-1 TRBV7-9 TGTGCCAGCAGTTCCACAAGGCCCAATGAGCAGTTCTTC CASSSTRPNEQFF
- 12 - TRBJ1-1 TRBV27 TGTGCCAGCATTCTCCGGGACGGAGAAGCTTTCTTT CASILRDGEAFF
few 15 TRBD2 TRBJ2-5 TRBV4-2 TGTGCCAGCAGCCAAGGAGCGGGAGTGGGGGAGACCCAGTACTTC CASSQGAGVGETQYF
- 13 - TRBJ1-2 TRBV9 TGTGCCAGCAGCGTCTCGACGGACTATGGCTACACCTTC CASSVSTDYGYTF
- 12 TRBD1 TRBJ2-1 TRBV3-1 TGTGCCAGCAGCCAGGGACAGCAACGTAAGTTCTTC CASSQGQQRKFF
- 14 - TRBJ2-1 TRBV20-1 TGCAGTGCTATCCCGGGACAAGCCTACAATGAGCAGTTCTTC CSAIPGQAYNEQFF
- 14 - TRBJ2-2 TRBV3-1 TGTGCCAGCAGCCAAGAACCCAGCGGCGGGGAGCTGTTTTTT CASSQEPSGGELFF
- 16 TRBD2 TRBJ2-5 TRBV7-7 TGTGCCAGCAGCTTGAATACCGGGACTACGAAAGAGACCCAGTACTTC CASSLNTGTTKETQYF
- 15 TRBD2 TRBJ2-7 TRBV3-1 TGTGCCAGCAGCCCTGGACTAGCGGAATACTACGAGCAGTACTTC CASSPGLAEYYEQYF
- 16 TRBD2 TRBJ2-1 TRBV24-1 TGTGCCACCAGGTTTACTAGCGGTTATGGCATAAATGAGCAGTTCTTC CATRFTSGYGINEQFF
- 13 - TRBJ1-4 TRBV2 TGTGCCAGCAGTACACCCCGGGCTGAAAAACTGTTTTTT CASSTPRAEKLFF
- 16 - TRBJ2-6 TRBV10-3 TGTGCCATCAGTAACAACGGTGGAACTGGGGCCAACGTCCTGACTTTC CAISNNGGTGANVLTF
- 18 TRBD1 TRBJ1-5 TRBV6-1 TGTGCCAGCAGTAAGTGGACAGGGTTAGCCGATAGCAATCAGCCCCAGCATTTT CASSKWTGLADSNQPQHF
- 14 - TRBJ1-3 TRBV28 TGTGCCAGCAGTTCGATGAGCACTGGAAACACCATATATTTT CASSSMSTGNTIYF
- 15 TRBD1 TRBJ1-2 TRBV3-1 TGTGCCAGCAGCCTATCCGACCGGACAGGAGGAGGCTACACCTTC CASSLSDRTGGGYTF
- 15 - TRBJ2-7 TRBV5-1 TGCGCCAGCAGCTCGGCGCGGGACCTCCCCGGCGAGCAGTACTTC CASSSARDLPGEQYF
- 16 TRBD2 TRBJ2-7 TRBV12-3/TRBV12-4 TGTGCCAGCAGTCTGGCGGGAGGCGGGAACTCCTACGAGCAGTACTTC CASSLAGGGNSYEQYF
- 14 - TRBJ1-5 TRBV2 TGTGCCAGCAGGCGGGGGAACAGGGATCAGCCCCAGCATTTT CASRRGNRDQPQHF
once 19 TRBD2 TRBJ2-3 TRBV4-3 TGCGCCAGCAGCCAAGATATAGCGGGAGGCTTCTCTGAAACAGATACGCAGTATTTT CASSQDIAGGFSETDTQYF
- 14 - TRBJ2-6 TRBV18 TGTGCCAGCTCACCGGGGGACGGGGCCAACGTCCTGACTTTC CASSPGDGANVLTF
- 13 TRBD1 TRBJ1-5 TRBV6-5 TGTGCCAGCAGCTCCCAGGGGGAGCAGCCCCAGCATTTT CASSSQGEQPQHF